This T cell receptor (beta chain) was observed in a study of blood T cell repertoires in COVID-19. Per the original data handling: How many nucleated cells were present was estimated from reference gene primer amplification. Libraries were prepared by immunoSEQ multiplex PCR; TCRdb keeps only in-frame clonotypes and omits some of them. V and J calls and clone size are given by that table; D and trimming were obtained from the DNA. The table has under 150,000 clones, 65% to 85% seen once; the top ten hold 3% to 5%. The CDR3 spans 17 residues. The V gene end was trimmed by 0 bases and the J gene end by 0 bases; junction bases not matched to a gene: 2. Per the germline V gene, CDR1 is SEHNR and CDR2 is FQNEAQ (reference sequence).

This receptor was obtained from a woman aged 55-69 years with acute or convalescent COVID-19. V is TRBV7-9 and J is TRBJ2-6; 7 bases fit TRBD1. The sample taken for sequencing was peripheral blood. In nucleotides, the CDR3 is TGTGCCAGCAGCTTAGCCCGGGACAGCTCTGGGGCCAACGTCCTGACTTTC. It is translated as CASSLARDSSGANVLTF.